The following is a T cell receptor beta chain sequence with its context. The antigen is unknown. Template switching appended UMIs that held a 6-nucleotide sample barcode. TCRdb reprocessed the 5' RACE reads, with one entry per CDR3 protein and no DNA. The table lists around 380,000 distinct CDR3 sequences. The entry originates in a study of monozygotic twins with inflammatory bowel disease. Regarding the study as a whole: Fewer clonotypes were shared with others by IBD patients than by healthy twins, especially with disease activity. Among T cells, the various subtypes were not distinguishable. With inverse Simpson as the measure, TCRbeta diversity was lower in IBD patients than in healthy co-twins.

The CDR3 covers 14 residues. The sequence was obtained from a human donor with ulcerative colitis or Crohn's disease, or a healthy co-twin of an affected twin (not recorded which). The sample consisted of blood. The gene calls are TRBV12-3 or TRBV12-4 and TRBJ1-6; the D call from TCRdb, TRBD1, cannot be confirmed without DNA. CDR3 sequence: CASSFGQVGSPLHF.